At least ten counts were recorded for the clone carrying this TCR beta chain. No antigen is known for it. TCRB transcripts that were expressed got sequenced, as all of the isolated RNA had been reverse transcribed. Sequencing was performed with immunoSEQ multiplex PCR; in TCRdb, only in-frame clones are kept and a portion is missing. The table shows 310,000 or so clones, with 6.5% to 10% occurring only once. The source of the sample is a study of beta chain features in type 1 diabetes. Study-wide results and limits: Insertions at VDJ junctions were less frequent in type 1 diabetes patients. These patients also deleted more nucleotides at the same junctions. Naive, central memory and regulatory TCRB repertoires appeared more similar among patients than healthy donors. Shorter TCRB CDR3s, moderately but significantly so, marked every one of the four CD4+ subsets in Type 1 diabetes patients.

The CDR3 is made up of 12 amino acids. The V gene's germline CDR1 is SNHLY and CDR2 FYNNEI. Between the trimmed V and J ends, which lost 9 bases and 0 bases, there was a span of 6 bases. Sequences were obtained from central memory CD4+ T cells from blood. V is TRBV2 and J is TRBJ2-1; unclear D gene. This TCR derives from a woman aged 18-29 years in good health. This CDR3 reads CARTGSYNEQFF. DNA for the CDR3: TGTGCCAGGACGGGCTCCTACAATGAGCAGTTCTTC.